A single sample gave rise to the 26 T cell receptor beta chains below, sequenced in a study of Tregs in tolerant kidney transplant recipients. The repertoire was sequenced with immunoSEQ multiplex PCR; TCRdb's copy has only in-frame clones and lacks some. The sample consists of 75,000 to 85,000 clones, under 95% of them appearing once. The material sequenced was Tregs from blood, taken before the transplant. The receptors shown here come from a human donor who received a combined kidney and bone marrow transplant.

The rearrangement uses TRBV19 and TRBJ2-2, with D tentatively TRBD2 (6 bases). V was shortened by 4 bases and J by 7 bases, with 16 bases between the two germline ends. CDR1 and CDR2 (germline): LNHDA, SQIVND (reference sequence). The CDR3 is 15 residues long. The CDR3 region is CASSTPYLGGGELFF. In nucleotides, the CDR3 is TGTGCCAGTAGTACCCCTTATCTGGGGGGCGGGGAGCTGTTTTTT. Supplemented by reference TRBV19 and TRBJ2-2, the full variable domain reads DGGITQSPKYLFRKEGQNVTLSCEQNLNHDAMYWYRQDPGQGLRLIYYSQIVNDFQKGDIAEGYSVSREKKESFPLTVTSAQKNPTAFYLCASSTPYLGGGELFFGEGSRLTVL.

This clone has only one observation. The chain employs TRBV2 and TRBJ2-5; possibly TRBD1 for D (8 bases). TRBJ2-7 matches the DNA end more closely, so the J call is doubtful. This CDR3 region has 15 residues. CDR1 is SNHLY, CDR2 FYNNEI, per germline. CDR3 protein: CASMWNRGGLYEQYF. The DNA of the CDR3 is TGTGCCAGCATGTGGAACAGGGGGGGGTTATACGAGCAGTACTTC.

The chain couples TRBV10-3 to TRBJ2-7, with 7 bases that match TRBD2. From germline, CDR1 is ENHRY and CDR2 SYGVKD. This CDR3 is built from 15 residues. Germline trimming cut 3 bases from V and 2 bases from J; bases unmatched to any gene: 7. The CDR3 here is CAISDSGGRTYEQYF. The DNA of the CDR3 is TGTGCCATCAGTGATTCGGGGGGACGCACCTACGAGCAGTACTTC.

This clone was seen once. The chain links TRBV21-1 to TRBJ1-6; the D call of TRBD1 is as the table states it, not checked on the DNA. TRBV21-1 is classified as a pseudogene. The CDR3 runs 14 residues. CDR3 residues: CASSKDSYNSPLHF. DNA of the CDR3: TGTGCCAGCAGCAAGGACAGCTATAATTCACCCCTCCACTTT.

This chain connects TRBV30 to TRBJ1-2, with D unclear. The ends were cut back, 7 bases at V and 8 bases at J, with 14 bases in the middle. CDR3 length: 11 amino acids. Germline V gene data show CDR1 as GTSNPN and CDR2 as SVGIG (reference sequence). For the CDR3, the DNA is TGTGCCTATCTGACGGGAGGGGGCTACACCTTC. Translated, it gives CAYLTGGGYTF.

The rearrangement uses TRBV10-2 and TRBJ2-1, with TRBD2 matching over 10 bases. The CDR3 spans 13 residues. V lost 7 bases, J lost 5 bases, and 2 bases stayed unmatched. CDR1 and CDR2 from the germline V gene are WSHSY and SAAADI. The chain's CDR3 is CASKLAGNNEQFF. For the CDR3, the DNA is TGCGCCAGCAAACTAGCGGGGAACAATGAGCAGTTCTTC.

The chain joins TRBV7-3 to TRBJ2-2, with D unresolved. The CDR3 extends over 15 amino acids. CDR1 and CDR2 from the germline V gene are SGHTA and FQGTGA. The ends were cut back, 0 bases at V and 10 bases at J, with 15 bases in the middle. The chain's CDR3 is CASSLTLQRGEELFF. Here the CDR3 DNA reads TGTGCCAGCAGCTTAACCCTACAGCGAGGCGAGGAGCTGTTTTTT.

The chain is built from TRBV20-1 and TRBJ2-3; D is undetermined. Germline values: CDR1 DFQATT, CDR2 SNEGSKA (reference sequence). There are 10 residues in the CDR3. V was cut by 6 bases and J by 6 bases, with 7 bases left in between. The CDR3 DNA follows: TGCAGTGCGATAGTGGATACGCAGTATTTT. This codes for CSAIVDTQYF.

The genes are TRBV28 and TRBJ2-3, with D possibly TRBD1 on 6 matching bases. Deletions cut 6 bases from V and 4 bases from J, with 11 bases between. In germline, CDR1 is MDHEN, CDR2 SYDVKM. This CDR3 is 13 amino acids long. For the CDR3, the DNA is TGTGCCAGCAGGCCACAGGGACCAGATACGCAGTATTTT. Residues: CASRPQGPDTQYF.

The chain employs TRBV19 and TRBJ2-7, with 14 nucleotides matching TRBD2. Per germline, CDR1 LNHDA and CDR2 SQIVND (reference sequence). This CDR3 has 14 residues. V was clipped by 5 bases and J by 5 bases; unmatched bases: 2. The CDR3 DNA is TGTGCCAGTAGTGGACTAGCGGGAGGCCACGAGCAGTACTTC. This translates into CASSGLAGGHEQYF.

The chain carries TRBV27 and TRBJ2-7; D might be TRBD1 (5 bases). This CDR3 is built from 15 residues. In germline, CDR1 is MNHEY, CDR2 SMNVEV (reference sequence). The V end lost 3 bases, the J end lost 2 bases, and 14 bases lay between the germline ends. The CDR3 DNA sequence: TGTGCCAGCAGTTTGAAGGACACGGGCCCCTACGAGCAGTACTTC. Its protein product is CASSLKDTGPYEQYF.

The J gene is TRBJ1-2, the V gene TRBV7-2; 10 bases are shared with TRBD1. The CDR3 covers 15 residues. The germline gives CDR1 SGHTA, CDR2 FQGNSA. Trimming cost V 5 bases and J 8 bases; bases outside gene matches: 11. CDR3 DNA sequence: TGTGCCAGCAGCCACCGGGGGGGACAGGGGAGAGGCTACACCTTC. Protein product: CASSHRGGQGRGYTF.

This chain links TRBV19 with TRBJ1-2; TRBD1 agrees at 7 bases. CDR1 is LNHDA and CDR2 is SQIVND in the germline V gene (reference sequence). V lost 8 bases and J lost 1; bases outside the gene matches: 10. CDR3 length: 15 amino acids. The CDR3 protein is CASRPGTAINYGYTF. DNA of the CDR3: TGTGCCAGTCGACCAGGGACAGCCATTAACTATGGCTACACCTTC.

The rearrangement joins TRBV9 to TRBJ2-5; 9 nucleotides match TRBD2. The CDR3 extends over 16 amino acids. The V segment lost 0 bases and the J segment 5 bases; nucleotides outside the gene matches: 8. The V gene's germline CDR1 is SGDLS and CDR2 YYNGEE. The CDR3 spells CASSVGEREDYETQYF. DNA for the CDR3: TGTGCCAGCAGCGTAGGTGAGCGGGAGGATTACGAGACCCAGTACTTC.

The chain joins TRBV6-1 to TRBJ1-6; the D is unclear. The CDR3 covers 14 residues. Germline CDR1 is MNHNS and CDR2 is SASEGT. V shed 8 bases and J shed 9 bases, with 17 bases lying between them. The CDR3: CASRNQVLGSPLHF. The CDR3 coding sequence is TGTGCCAGCCGAAACCAGGTGTTAGGTTCACCCCTCCACTTT.

This chain connects TRBV28 to TRBJ2-1; 9 bases map to TRBD1. CDR1 and CDR2 (germline): MDHEN, SYDVKM. CDR3 length: 16 amino acids. The J segment lost 4 bases and the V segment lost 5 bases, leaving 9 bases of the junction unmatched. For the CDR3, the DNA is TGTGCCAGCAGTCCTCACAGGGGGCGAGCATACAATGAGCAGTTCTTC. As protein: CASSPHRGRAYNEQFF.

The chain couples TRBV27 to TRBJ2-6; D unclear. The DNA end lines up better with TRBJ2-7; the J call may be wrong. The length of the CDR3 is 14 residues. Germline loops: CDR1 MNHEY, CDR2 SMNVEV (reference sequence). CDR3 residues: CASSQKGRNYEQYF. The CDR3, as DNA: TGTGCCAGCAGTCAGAAGGGCCGTAACTACGAGCAGTACTTC.

The chain uses TRBV10-3 and TRBJ2-1; 9 positions agree with TRBD2. Unmatched junction bases numbered 10, after V lost 0 bases and J lost 7 bases. This CDR3 has 17 amino acids. The germline V gene encodes CDR1 ENHRY and CDR2 SYGVKD. CDR3 amino acids: CAISESYRSGSGNEQFF. The CDR3 nucleotides read TGTGCCATCAGTGAGTCGTATCGTAGCGGGAGTGGTAATGAGCAGTTCTTC.

This clone was counted a few times. The CDR3 nucleotides are TGTGCCATCAGTGGGGGGGGCGAGCAGTACTTC. Translating gives CAISGGGEQYF. The chain employs TRBV10-3 and TRBJ2-7; 7 bases match TRBD2. This CDR3 is built from 11 residues. J lost 6 bases, V lost 4 bases, and 0 bases had no gene match. Germline loops: CDR1 ENHRY, CDR2 SYGVKD.

The chain has TRBV10-3 and TRBJ1-2; D is undetermined. CDR1 is ENHRY, CDR2 SYGVKD, per germline. This CDR3 spans 15 amino acids. V lost 0 bases and J lost 8, with 16 bases in between. The CDR3 here is CAISESTRGLSGYTF. The CDR3, as DNA: TGTGCCATCAGTGAGTCGACCCGAGGACTGAGCGGCTACACCTTC.

This chain joins TRBV7-9 and TRBJ1-2, with D possibly TRBD1 on 6 matching bases. Between the trimmed V and J ends, which lost 1 base and 5 bases, there was a span of 14 bases. Germline V gene data show CDR1 as SEHNR and CDR2 as FQNEAQ (reference sequence). The CDR3 spans 15 residues. The CDR3 sequence: CASSLDSEGVYGYTF. The CDR3 region has the DNA TGTGCCAGCAGCTTAGACAGCGAGGGGGTTTATGGCTACACCTTC.

Here the CDR3 reads CASRDRLARGNEQFF. CDR3 bases: TGTGCCAGCAGGGATCGACTAGCGAGGGGGAATGAGCAGTTCTTC. The chain recombines TRBV6-1 with TRBJ2-1, with 8 bases that match TRBD2. Germline CDR1 reads MNHNS; CDR2 reads SASEGT. The CDR3 runs to 15 residues. J gave up 7 bases and V 6 bases, and 11 bases lay outside the gene matches.

The chain links TRBV7-3 to TRBJ2-1; TRBD2 agrees at 13 bases. The V segment lost 4 bases and the J segment 6 bases; nucleotides outside the gene matches: 9. Germline lookup yields CDR1 SGHTA and CDR2 FQGTGA. The CDR3 is made up of 17 amino acids. This CDR3 reads CASSSGLAGEPSNEQFF. CDR3 bases: TGTGCCAGCAGCTCCGGACTAGCGGGAGAGCCCAGCAATGAGCAGTTCTTC. Complete variable domain (other parts from reference TRBV7-3 and TRBJ2-1): GAGVSQTPSNKVTEKGKYVELRCDPISGHTALYWYRQSLGQGPEFLIYFQGTGAADDSGLPNDRFFAVRPEGSVSTLKIQRTERGDSAVYLCASSSGLAGEPSNEQFFGPGTRLTVL.

The chain's CDR3 is CASSSDQTNEQFF. The CDR3, as DNA: TGTGCCAGCAGTTCGGACCAGACAAATGAGCAGTTCTTC. The V call is TRBV6-5, the J call TRBJ2-1; no firm D call. The CDR3 runs to 13 residues. Germline lookup yields CDR1 MNHEY and CDR2 SVGAGI. V was cut by 4 bases and J by 7 bases, with 11 bases left in between.

The rearrangement links TRBV9 to TRBJ2-1; maybe TRBD2 (6 bases). CDR3 size: 17 residues. V was clipped by 4 bases and J by 2 bases, with 19 bases between them. Germline V gene lookup returns CDR1 SGDLS and CDR2 YYNGEE. The CDR3 region is CASSPRTGREAYNEQFF. DNA for the CDR3: TGTGCCAGCAGCCCCCGTACCGGCAGGGAGGCCTACAATGAGCAGTTCTTC.

The genes are TRBV9 and TRBJ1-1, with a weak D call TRBD1 (6 bases). This CDR3 contains 17 residues. The V end lost 3 bases, the J end lost 0 bases, and 18 bases lay between the germline ends. Germline lookup yields CDR1 SGDLS and CDR2 YYNGEE. CDR3 in amino acids: CASSGRQDLNLNTEAFF. The CDR3 nucleotides read TGTGCCAGCAGCGGCCGACAGGACCTAAATTTGAACACTGAAGCTTTCTTT.